The sequence of this T cell receptor (beta chain) was determined in a study of blood T cell repertoires in COVID-19. Study-wide context: Sites in the United States, Italy and Spain provided acute and convalescent COVID-19 samples. Sample material is recorded as cDNA or gDNA derived from T cells, B-cell-depleted T cells, or PBMCs.

In the study's own analysis: Cell counts per sample came from amplifying reference gene primers. Method: immunoSEQ multiplex PCR; TCRdb's copy keeps in-frame clones and lacks some. The DNA gave D and trimming, while V, J and clone size come from that table. This table holds 310,000 or so clones, about nine tenths found once. The CDR3 has 15 residues. Germline V gene data show CDR1 as MDHEN and CDR2 as SYDVKM. V was clipped by 4 bases and J by 2 bases; unmatched bases: 5. The material sequenced was peripheral blood. The chain joins TRBV28 to TRBJ1-2, with 9 bases matching TRBD1. This sequence originates from a man aged 45-60 years with active or convalescent COVID-19. The CDR3 here is CASSSLGTGNYGYTF. DNA of the CDR3: TGTGCCAGCAGTTCCCTAGGGACAGGGAACTATGGCTACACCTTC.